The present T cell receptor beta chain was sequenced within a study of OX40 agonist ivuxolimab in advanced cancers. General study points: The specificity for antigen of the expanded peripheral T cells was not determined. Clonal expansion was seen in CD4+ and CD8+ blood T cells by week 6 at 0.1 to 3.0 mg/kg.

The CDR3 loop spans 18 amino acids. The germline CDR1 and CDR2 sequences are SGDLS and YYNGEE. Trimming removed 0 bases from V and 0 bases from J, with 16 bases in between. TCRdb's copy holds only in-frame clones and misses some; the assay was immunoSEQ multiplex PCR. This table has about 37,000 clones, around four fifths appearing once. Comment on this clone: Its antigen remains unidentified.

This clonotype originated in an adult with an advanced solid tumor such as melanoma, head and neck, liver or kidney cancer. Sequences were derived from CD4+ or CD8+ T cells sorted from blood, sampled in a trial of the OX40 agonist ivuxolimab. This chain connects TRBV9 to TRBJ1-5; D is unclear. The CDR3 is CASSVDPAPDYSNQPQHF. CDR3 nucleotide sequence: TGTGCCAGCAGCGTAGACCCAGCCCCCGACTATAGCAATCAGCCCCAGCATTTT.